This T cell receptor beta chain was retrieved from a study of T cells in localized non-small cell lung cancer. Study-level points and caveats: Within adjacent lung there appeared a median approximately 58 of the top 100 tumor clones. With higher T cell density in blood came longer overall survival. The highest T cell clonality was in uninvolved adjacent lung, above tumor. Because researchers sequenced only one region of the tumor, heterogeneity is still possible.

With respect to this clone: The antigen is unknown.

Clones were sequenced by immunoSEQ multiplex PCR, and TCRdb holds only the in-frame ones, with some missing. The data contain about 20,000 clones, less than 90% of them seen just once; the ten biggest clones take up approximately 24%. With 2 bases removed from V and 0 bases from J, the gap between germline ends came to 8 bases. This CDR3 spans 14 amino acids. Germline lookup yields CDR1 SEHNR and CDR2 FQNEAQ (reference sequence). The chain couples TRBV7-9 to TRBJ2-7; either TRBD1 or TRBD2 may fit D (5 bases each). This receptor was taken from a man aged 35 to 70 with stage II squamous cell lung carcinoma. Source: PBMCs, taken before any cancer treatment. CDR3 region: CASSLRDDSYEQYF. CDR3 DNA sequence: TGTGCCAGCAGCTTAAGGGACGACTCCTACGAGCAGTACTTC.